This T cell receptor beta chain was profiled in a study of OX40 agonist ivuxolimab in advanced cancers. Study details: Ivuxolimab, which patients received intravenously every 2 weeks, was dosed at 0.01 to 10 mg/kg.

Only in-frame clones appear in the TCRdb table, and some are missing; sequencing was by immunoSEQ multiplex PCR. The sample has 150,000 to 170,000 clones, 94% seen once. This clone was found a few times. The V end was cut by 9 bases, the J end by 2 bases, with 13 bases between. Germline lookup yields CDR1 MRHNA and CDR2 SNTAGT. This CDR3 contains 13 residues. This chain connects TRBV6-4 to TRBJ1-1; D gene ambiguous. This sequence was found in an adult with an advanced solid tumor such as melanoma, head and neck, liver or kidney cancer. This material consisted of CD4+ or CD8+ T cells sorted from blood, taken in a trial of the OX40 agonist ivuxolimab. The CDR3 DNA sequence: TGTGCCAGAGTGACCGGATATAACACTGAAGCTTTCTTT. It yields the protein CARVTGYNTEAFF.